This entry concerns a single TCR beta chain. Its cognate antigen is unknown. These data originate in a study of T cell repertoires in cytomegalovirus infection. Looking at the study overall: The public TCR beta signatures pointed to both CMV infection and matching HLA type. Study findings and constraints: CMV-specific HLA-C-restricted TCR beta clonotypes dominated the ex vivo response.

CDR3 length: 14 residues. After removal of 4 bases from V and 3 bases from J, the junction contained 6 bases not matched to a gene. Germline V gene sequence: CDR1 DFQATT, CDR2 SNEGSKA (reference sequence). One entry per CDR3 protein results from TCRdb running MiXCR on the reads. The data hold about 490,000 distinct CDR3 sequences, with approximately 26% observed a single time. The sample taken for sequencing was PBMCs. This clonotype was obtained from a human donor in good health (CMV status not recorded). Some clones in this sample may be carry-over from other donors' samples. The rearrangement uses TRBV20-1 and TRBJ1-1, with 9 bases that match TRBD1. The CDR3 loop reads CSATLGQGHTEAFF. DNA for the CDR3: TGCAGTGCTACGCTGGGACAGGGACACACTGAAGCTTTCTTT.